The rows below give T cell receptor beta chains drawn from one sample of a study of cytomegalovirus exposure and HLA in healthy donors. Data came from immunoSEQ multiplex PCR; TCRdb stores just in-frame clones and leaves some out. The sample has 100,000 or so clones, 77% seen once. Sequenced sample: PBMCs. All receptors come from a middle-aged man in good health and CMV-seropositive. Both conserved end residues are part of each CDR3. Each record gives: J gene, D gene, clone size, V gene, CDR3 protein, CDR3 DNA. D genes are given only for firm matches. Not every row has a clone size; where given, it reads once, few, many or a size class.

>TRBJ2-2|TRBD2|NA|TRBV19
CASSSGGGRSITGELFF
TGTGCCAGTAGTAGTGGCGGGGGGCGCTCGATCACCGGGGAGCTGTTTTTT
>TRBJ2-7|NA|NA|TRBV5-1
CASSQDRVSYEQYF
TGCGCCAGCAGCCAGGACAGAGTTAGCTACGAGCAGTACTTC
>TRBJ1-2|NA|NA|TRBV2
CASTSGVYGYTF
TGTGCCAGCACCTCGGGGGTCTATGGCTACACCTTC
>TRBJ1-2|NA|NA|TRBV7-2
CASSPPVSAGGFYGYTF
TGTGCCAGCAGTCCCCCCGTATCCGCGGGCGGCTTCTATGGCTACACCTTC
>TRBJ2-6|TRBD1|NA|TRBV5-1
CASSFEPGQGSGANGLTF
TGCGCCAGCAGCTTCGAGCCGGGACAGGGATCTGGGGCCAACGGCCTGACTTTC
>TRBJ2-6|NA|few|TRBV7-2
CASSFGQSGANVLTF
TGTGCCAGCAGCTTCGGACAGTCTGGGGCCAACGTCCTGACTTTC
>TRBJ2-3|TRBD2|NA|TRBV5-1
CASSTGLAGGADTQYF
TGCGCCAGCAGTACCGGACTAGCGGGGGGGGCAGATACGCAGTATTTT
>TRBJ1-1|NA|once|TRBV4-3
CASSQDTGRDTEAFF
TGCGCCAGCAGCCAAGATACAGGGAGAGACACTGAAGCTTTCTTT
>TRBJ2-3|TRBD1|NA|TRBV28
CASSYPGQGSQYF
TGTGCCAGCAGTTATCCAGGACAGGGCTCGCAGTATTTT
>TRBJ1-3|NA|NA|TRBV19
CASSIDEADHGDSGNTIYF
TGTGCCAGTAGTATAGATGAGGCAGACCACGGTGACTCTGGAAACACCATATATTTT
>TRBJ1-5|TRBD1|NA|TRBV19
CASSRGTGNNQPQHF
TGTGCCAGTAGCCGAGGGACAGGGAATAATCAGCCCCAGCATTTT
>TRBJ1-1|TRBD1|medium-sized|TRBV4-1
CASSQGQADNTEAFF
TGCGCCAGCAGCCAGGGACAGGCTGATAACACTGAAGCTTTCTTT
>TRBJ2-1|TRBD1|NA|TRBV7-2
CASSFTGENEQFF
TGTGCCAGCAGCTTTACAGGGGAGAATGAGCAGTTCTTC
>TRBJ2-7|TRBD1|NA|TRBV27
CASRRTGDLSYEQYF
TGTGCCAGCAGGAGGACAGGGGATCTGTCCTACGAGCAGTACTTC
>TRBJ2-7|NA|NA|TRBV5-4
CASSSPSSSYEQYF
TGTGCCAGCAGTTCCCCCTCCAGCTCCTACGAGCAGTACTTC
>TRBJ1-2|NA|NA|TRBV28
CASSSWAVNYGYTF
TGTGCCAGCAGCTCATGGGCAGTAAACTATGGCTACACCTTC
>TRBJ2-7|NA|NA|TRBV5-6
CASSVDRYYEQYF
TGTGCCAGCAGCGTGGACAGATACTACGAGCAGTACTTC
>TRBJ2-2|TRBD1|NA|TRBV27
CASRLGQYTGELFF
TGTGCCAGCAGACTGGGACAGTACACCGGGGAGCTGTTTTTT
>TRBJ2-5|NA|NA|TRBV7-9
CASSSYRQGAHQETQYF
TGTGCCAGCAGCTCGTATAGGCAGGGCGCACACCAAGAGACCCAGTACTTC
>TRBJ2-2|NA|NA|TRBV6-1
CASSGTDTGELFF
TGTGCCAGCAGTGGGACAGACACCGGGGAGCTGTTTTTT
>TRBJ1-2|NA|few|TRBV7-2
CASSLGVAYGYTF
TGTGCCAGCAGCTTAGGGGTAGCCTATGGCTACACCTTC
>TRBJ2-7|NA|NA|TRBV6-6
CASSTPQGAYEQYF
TGTGCCAGCAGTACCCCCCAGGGCGCCTACGAGCAGTACTTC
>TRBJ2-7|NA|NA|TRBV5-5
CASSQAWDEQYF
TGTGCCAGCAGCCAGGCATGGGACGAGCAGTACTTC
>TRBJ1-3|TRBD1|NA|TRBV7-2
CASRGQGFGNTIYF
TGTGCCAGCAGGGGACAGGGCTTTGGAAACACCATATATTTT
>TRBJ2-5|TRBD2|NA|TRBV5-5
CASSLILAGGETQYF
TGTGCCAGCAGCTTGATTCTAGCGGGGGGAGAGACCCAGTACTTC
>TRBJ2-7|TRBD2|NA|TRBV7-3
CASSLYPALAGGPSSYEQYF
TGTGCCAGCAGCTTATACCCCGCTCTAGCGGGGGGGCCTAGCTCCTACGAGCAGTACTTC
>TRBJ1-3|NA|NA|TRBV18
CASSRDSRSSGNTIYF
TGTGCCAGCTCTCGAGACAGCCGATCCTCTGGAAACACCATATATTTT
>TRBJ1-5|NA|NA|TRBV5-8
CATIQGNQPQHF
TGTGCCACCATCCAGGGGAATCAGCCCCAGCATTTT
>TRBJ1-5|NA|NA|TRBV21-1
CASRISNAEGDLNQPQHF
TGTGCCAGCAGGATCTCAAACGCCGAGGGGGACCTCAATCAGCCCCAGCATTTT
>TRBJ2-7|NA|NA|TRBV5-4
CASSAQVADEQYF
TGTGCCAGCAGCGCCCAGGTTGCCGACGAGCAGTACTTC
>TRBJ1-6|TRBD1|NA|TRBV27
CASSPDRDRNSPLHF
TGTGCCAGCAGCCCAGACCGGGACAGAAATTCACCCCTCCACTTT
>TRBJ2-6|NA|NA|TRBV5-1
CASRISVLGANGLTF
TGCGCCAGCAGGATTAGTGTTCTTGGGGCCAACGGCCTGACTTTC
>TRBJ2-3|NA|NA|TRBV7-6
CASSLEITGADTQYF
TGTGCCAGCAGCTTAGAAATTACGGGTGCAGATACGCAGTATTTT
>TRBJ1-2|TRBD1|NA|TRBV7-2
CASRAGQQANYGYTF
TGTGCCAGCAGGGCGGGACAGCAAGCTAACTATGGCTACACCTTC
>TRBJ2-2|TRBD2|NA|TRBV5-1
CASSLYLGGVNTGELFF
TGCGCCAGCAGCTTGTACCTCGGGGGGGTGAACACCGGGGAGCTGTTTTTT
>TRBJ2-2|NA|NA|TRBV7-7
CASSRGLGTGELFF
TGTGCTAGCAGCCGAGGACTCGGCACCGGGGAGCTGTTTTTT
>TRBJ2-7|NA|NA|TRBV28
CASRGQGSVRVYEQYF
TGTGCCAGCAGGGGGCAGGGTTCAGTCCGGGTCTACGAGCAGTACTTC
>TRBJ1-5|NA|NA|TRBV19
CASRALGRADNQPQHF
TGTGCCAGTAGGGCTCTGGGCAGGGCGGACAATCAGCCCCAGCATTTT
>TRBJ2-5|NA|NA|TRBV20-1
CSAPGFETQYF
TGCAGTGCTCCAGGGTTCGAGACCCAGTACTTC
>TRBJ1-1|TRBD1|once|TRBV19
CASSIFPGQGPRGTEAFF
TGTGCCAGTAGTATTTTTCCGGGACAGGGGCCCCGCGGTACTGAAGCTTTCTTT
>TRBJ1-5|NA|NA|TRBV6-5
CASSRTINQPQHF
TGTGCCAGCAGCCGGACAATCAATCAGCCCCAGCATTTT
>TRBJ1-2|TRBD1|NA|TRBV28
CASSPGGRSYGYTF
TGTGCCAGCAGTCCAGGGGGCCGTTCTTATGGCTACACCTTC
>TRBJ1-1|TRBD1|NA|TRBV7-9
CASSYDRADTEAFF
TGTGCCAGCAGCTACGACAGGGCCGACACTGAAGCTTTCTTT
>TRBJ2-5|TRBD2|NA|TRBV9
CASSPWTSGTPKGPQYF
TGTGCCAGCAGCCCTTGGACTAGCGGGACGCCGAAGGGGCCCCAGTACTTC
>TRBJ1-1|TRBD1|NA|TRBV11-2
CASSFQGAGTEAFF
TGTGCCAGCAGCTTTCAGGGGGCTGGCACTGAAGCTTTCTTT
>TRBJ1-6|TRBD1|NA|TRBV6-5
CASSYGQAVHF
TGTGCCAGCAGTTACGGACAGGCCGTCCACTTT
>TRBJ2-3|NA|NA|TRBV5-1
CASSSAGTTDTQYF
TGCGCCAGCAGCTCGGCGGGGACCACAGATACGCAGTATTTT
>TRBJ2-5|TRBD2|few|TRBV18
CASSRTSGGPQETQYF
TGTGCCAGCTCTAGGACTAGCGGGGGCCCACAAGAGACCCAGTACTTC
>TRBJ2-5|TRBD1|NA|TRBV7-9
CASSLLGQDEETQYF
TGTGCCAGCAGCCTCCTGGGACAGGATGAAGAGACCCAGTACTTC
>TRBJ2-3|TRBD1|NA|TRBV11-2
CASSPRTGGTDTQYF
TGTGCCAGCAGCCCCAGGACAGGGGGCACAGATACGCAGTATTTT
>TRBJ1-4|NA|NA|TRBV7-9
CASTRSGRSEKLFF
TGTGCCAGCACCCGATCGGGAAGGTCTGAAAAACTGTTTTTT
>TRBJ1-2|TRBD1|few|TRBV4-1
CASSQGWARGLGGYTF
TGCGCCAGCAGCCAAGGGTGGGCCAGGGGGCTGGGTGGCTACACCTTC
>TRBJ1-1|TRBD1|NA|TRBV6-5
CASSSGTGRGKAFF
TGTGCCAGCAGCTCCGGGACAGGGAGGGGAAAAGCTTTCTTT
>TRBJ1-6|TRBD1|NA|TRBV7-9
CASSPGTADNSPLHF
TGTGCCAGCAGCCCAGGGACAGCCGATAATTCACCCCTCCACTTT
>TRBJ1-4|TRBD1|NA|TRBV9
CASSPRQGAIDEKLFF
TGTGCCAGCAGCCCCCGACAGGGGGCAATTGATGAAAAACTGTTTTTT
>TRBJ2-7|TRBD1|NA|TRBV7-9
CASSLGDRGYEQYF
TGTGCCAGCAGCTTAGGAGACAGGGGTTACGAGCAGTACTTC
>TRBJ2-7|NA|NA|TRBV7-8
CASSPLPGTLAYEQYF
TGTGCCAGCAGCCCGCTCCCCGGGACACTCGCCTACGAGCAGTACTTC